This T cell receptor beta chain is drawn from a study of blood T cell repertoires in COVID-19. At the level of the study: The United States, Italy and Spain were the sources of the acute and convalescent COVID-19 samples. Sources were T cells, B-cell-depleted T cells, or PBMCs; the material itself was cDNA or gDNA.

The CDR3 has 15 residues. In the source study's methods: Reference gene primer amplification gave nucleated cell count estimates. Measured with immunoSEQ multiplex PCR; TCRdb has only the in-frame clones, and not every one. The V and J calls and clone size are taken from that table; D and trimming were inferred from the DNA. The repertoire holds 120,000 to 150,000 clones, with roughly 84% as singletons. This chain links TRBV21-1 with TRBJ2-7; the table assigns TRBD1, which was not confirmed against the DNA. TRBV21-1 has pseudogene status. The sample was peripheral blood. This TCR derives from a woman aged 55-69 years with acute or convalescent COVID-19. For the CDR3, the DNA is TGTGCCAGCAGCAAGTCGACAGGACGTTCCTACGAGCAGTACTTC. It yields the protein CASSKSTGRSYEQYF.